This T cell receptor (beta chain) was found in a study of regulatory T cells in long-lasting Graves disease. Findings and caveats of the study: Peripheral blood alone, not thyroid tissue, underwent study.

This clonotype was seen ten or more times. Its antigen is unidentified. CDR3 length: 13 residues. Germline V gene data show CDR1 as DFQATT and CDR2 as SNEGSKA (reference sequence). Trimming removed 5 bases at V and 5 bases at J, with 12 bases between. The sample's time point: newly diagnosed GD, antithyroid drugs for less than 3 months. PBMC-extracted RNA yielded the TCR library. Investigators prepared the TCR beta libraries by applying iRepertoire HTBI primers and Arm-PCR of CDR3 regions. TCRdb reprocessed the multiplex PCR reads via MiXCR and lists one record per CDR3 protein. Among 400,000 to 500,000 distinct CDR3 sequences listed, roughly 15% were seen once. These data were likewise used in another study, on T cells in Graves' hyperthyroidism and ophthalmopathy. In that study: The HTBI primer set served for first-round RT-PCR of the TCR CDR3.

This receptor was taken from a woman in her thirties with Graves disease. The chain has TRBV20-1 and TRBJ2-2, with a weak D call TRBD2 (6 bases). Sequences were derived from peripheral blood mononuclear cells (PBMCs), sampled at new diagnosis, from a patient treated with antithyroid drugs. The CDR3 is CSASGVRTGELFF. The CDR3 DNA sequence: TGCAGTGCTTCGGGAGTCAGGACCGGGGAGCTGTTTTTT.